This is a list of T cell receptor beta chains from one sample in a study of a mutant IDH1 vaccine in newly diagnosed glioma. The antigens these receptors bind are not known. Profiled with immunoSEQ multiplex PCR; TCRdb holds only in-frame clones, not every one. This table holds about 43,000 clones, approximately 84% found once. The sample was PBMCs, taken from a glioma patient whose treatment included an IDH1 peptide vaccine. These receptors all come from a young woman with glioma. Some clones in this sample may be carry-over from other donors' samples. CDR3s include the opening cysteine and the closing phenylalanine or tryptophan. D genes are given only for firm matches. For some rows the clone size is stated as once, few or many, or as a class when expanded; others skip it.

NA	TRBV27	TRBD1	TRBJ2-7	CASSLGTALHEQYF	TGTGCCAGCAGTCTCGGGACAGCCCTTCACGAGCAGTACTTC
once	TRBV9	TRBD1	TRBJ1-1	CASSVSPGTVNTEAFF	TGTGCCAGCAGCGTTTCACCCGGGACAGTGAACACTGAAGCTTTCTTT
NA	TRBV10-3	NA	TRBJ1-2	CAINDGSRAPKGYGYTF	TGTGCCATCAACGACGGTTCCCGGGCCCCTAAAGGGTATGGCTACACCTTC
NA	TRBV4-2	TRBD2	TRBJ2-5	CASSQDLASGLQETQYF	TGTGCCAGCAGCCAAGATTTGGCTAGCGGACTCCAAGAGACCCAGTACTTC
NA	TRBV10-3	NA	TRBJ1-5	CAISMGNQPQHF	TGTGCCATCAGCATGGGGAATCAGCCCCAGCATTTT
NA	TRBV7-9	TRBD1	TRBJ1-1	CASSPKRQGARWNTEAFF	TGTGCCAGCAGCCCTAAGCGGCAGGGGGCGCGTTGGAACACTGAAGCTTTCTTT
NA	TRBV7-6	TRBD1	TRBJ1-1	CASSRQGNTEAFF	TGTGCCAGCAGTCGACAGGGGAACACTGAAGCTTTCTTT
NA	TRBV4-3	NA	TRBJ1-2	CASSRLGYGYTF	TGCGCCAGCAGCAGGTTGGGCTATGGCTACACCTTC
NA	TRBV29-1	NA	TRBJ2-7	CSDRQVNSYEQYF	TGCAGCGACCGACAGGTAAACTCCTACGAGCAGTACTTC
NA	TRBV4-2	NA	TRBJ1-3	CASSQDINSGNTIYF	TGTGCCAGCAGCCAAGACATAAACTCTGGAAACACCATATATTTT
NA	TRBV9	NA	TRBJ1-1	CASSVGNSPEAFF	TGTGCCAGCAGCGTAGGTAACAGCCCTGAAGCTTTCTTT
NA	TRBV5-1	TRBD1	TRBJ2-7	CASSRYGQGGGSEQYF	TGCGCCAGCAGCCGATACGGACAGGGCGGCGGAAGCGAGCAGTACTTC
NA	TRBV5-6	NA	TRBJ2-2	CASSFLGTNTGELFF	TGTGCCAGCAGCTTTCTTGGGACTAACACCGGGGAGCTGTTTTTT
NA	TRBV9	NA	TRBJ2-5	CASSVDGREETQYF	TGTGCCAGCAGCGTAGATGGCAGGGAGGAGACCCAGTACTTC
NA	TRBV2	NA	TRBJ1-5	CASSTGWSNQPQHF	TGTGCCAGCAGCACAGGGTGGTCCAATCAGCCCCAGCATTTT
NA	TRBV19	NA	TRBJ1-5	CASSIRGTSESQHF	TGTGCCAGTAGTATTCGTGGGACTAGCGAGTCCCAGCATTTT
NA	TRBV7-2	NA	TRBJ2-1	CASRSWVGALTEQFF	TGTGCCAGCAGGTCTTGGGTGGGGGCCTTAACTGAGCAGTTCTTC
NA	TRBV27	NA	TRBJ2-3	CASSLSGSTDTQYF	TGTGCCAGCAGCCTTAGCGGTAGCACAGATACGCAGTATTTT
NA	TRBV4-3	NA	TRBJ1-5	CASSQAGGNQPQHF	TGCGCCAGCAGCCAAGCGGGAGGGAATCAGCCCCAGCATTTT
once	TRBV19	NA	TRBJ2-7	CASSILWSGEFYEQYF	TGTGCCAGTAGTATTCTCTGGTCCGGAGAATTCTACGAGCAGTACTTC
NA	TRBV9	NA	TRBJ1-2	CASSVGQTNYGYTF	TGTGCCAGCAGCGTAGGACAGACTAACTATGGCTACACCTTC
NA	TRBV29-1	TRBD1	TRBJ1-6	CSPSNRRQGHSPLHF	TGCAGCCCTTCTAATAGGAGACAGGGACATTCACCCCTCCACTTT
NA	TRBV6-6	NA	TRBJ1-2	CASSPHRNYGYTF	TGTGCCAGCAGTCCCCATCGGAACTATGGCTACACCTTC
once	TRBV2	TRBD1	TRBJ1-1	CASSVGQENTEAFF	TGTGCCAGCAGTGTAGGACAGGAGAACACTGAAGCTTTCTTT
NA	TRBV2	NA	TRBJ1-2	CASSDDTGFSHYGYTF	TGTGCCAGCAGTGATGACACAGGGTTTTCCCACTATGGCTACACCTTC
NA	TRBV6-1	NA	TRBJ2-5	CASSEVGAARETQYF	TGTGCCAGCAGTGAGGTAGGAGCCGCTAGGGAGACCCAGTACTTC
NA	TRBV9	NA	TRBJ2-1	CASSVVGSNEQFF	TGTGCCAGCAGCGTAGTGGGAAGTAATGAGCAGTTCTTC